The following is a T cell receptor (beta chain) sequence with its context. Its antigen target is currently unknown. Base qualities are not recorded, but no much larger clone differs from it by a single base. This sample was taken from a study of T cell changes during pregnancy in multiple sclerosis (dated by TCRdb to 2018 to 2020). For context, the study as a whole: Changes in the T cell repertoire over the course of pregnancy were examined in this study in women with multiple sclerosis.

The library was generated by the immunoSEQ multiplex PCR assay. This immuneACCESS table, as held by TCRdb, lists in-frame sequences with V and J called but not all clones. Of the missing ones, under half trace to an unresolved V gene in checked studies; the others have no known cause. This sample is represented by tens of thousands of clones; roughly 92% of them were singletons. In total, the top ten clones hold just over 2% of the sample. The source material was peripheral blood, sampled after pregnancy. This TCR was recovered from a female donor with multiple sclerosis, enrolled in a pregnancy study.

The nucleotides are TGTGCCAGCAGTAAAGGGGACACCACTAACTATGGCTACACCTTC. This translates into CASSKGDTTNYGYTF. Rearrangement joined TRBV27 to TRBJ1-2; D gene: possibly TRBD1, on 6 matching bases. The CDR3 covers 15 residues, taking in both the cysteine and the phenylalanine. Only the CDR3 DNA is retained, 45 bases long and in frame from the first base. The germline ends are 13 bases apart after V is trimmed by 5 bases and J by 0 bases. As encoded in the germline V gene (reference sequence), CDR1 is MNHEY while CDR2 is SMNVEV.